This T cell receptor beta chain was sequenced during a study of T cell responses to AZD1222 COVID-19 vaccine. This clone was counted a few times. The repertoire was sequenced with immunoSEQ multiplex PCR; TCRdb's copy has only in-frame clones and lacks some. The sample gives 90,000 to 150,000 clones, roughly nine tenths of which show up once; 2.4% is in the top ten. The CDR3 consists of 13 residues. In germline, CDR1 is LGHDT, CDR2 YNNKEL (reference sequence). Deletions cut 3 bases from V and 6 bases from J, with 12 bases between. This TCR was recovered from an adult in good health. The J gene is TRBJ2-7, the V gene TRBV3-1 (or the pseudogene TRBV3-2); maybe TRBD2 (6 bases). Sequenced material: peripheral blood, taken on day 0 of AZD1222 vaccination. The DNA of the CDR3 is TGTGCCAGCAGCCACGGGACGCGGGGCGAGCAGTACTTC. Translation: CASSHGTRGEQYF.